This is a list of T cell receptor beta chains from one sample in a study of blood T cell repertoires in COVID-19. The method was immunoSEQ multiplex PCR; TCRdb's version includes in-frame clones alone and lacks a portion of them. The repertoire holds 310,000 or so clones, more than 75% seen once, with 1% in the top ten. The sample comprised peripheral blood. The receptors were sampled from a man aged 45-65 years with active or convalescent COVID-19. Each CDR3 is given with its conserved first and last residue. Fields, in order: clone size, J gene, V gene, D gene, CDR3 protein, CDR3 DNA. The D gene is left open where the match is weak. Clone size is given for some rows only: seen once, a few or many times, or a class if the clone is expanded.

NA	TRBJ2-3	TRBV9	TRBD1	CASSVGTGDTDTQYF	TGTGCCAGCAGCGTAGGGACAGGCGACACAGATACGCAGTATTTT
once	TRBJ2-3	TRBV29-1	NA	CSVAELSDTQYF	TGCAGCGTTGCTGAGTTGTCAGATACGCAGTATTTT
NA	TRBJ2-1	TRBV4-1	TRBD2	CASSPRGDNEQFF	TGCGCCAGCAGCCCTCGGGGGGACAATGAGCAGTTCTTC
NA	TRBJ1-2	TRBV28	NA	CASSSTDGYTF	TGTGCCAGCAGTTCTACGGATGGCTACACCTTC
NA	TRBJ1-5	TRBV2	NA	CASSRLEVEQPQHF	TGTGCCAGCAGCCGTCTTGAAGTTGAGCAGCCCCAGCATTTT
NA	TRBJ2-2	TRBV28	NA	CASSFENYRATGELFF	TGTGCCAGCAGTTTCGAAAATTACAGGGCCACCGGGGAGCTGTTTTTT
NA	TRBJ2-7	TRBV12-3/TRBV12-4	NA	CASSLDRGQYF	TGTGCCAGCAGTTTAGATCGGGGGCAGTACTTC
NA	TRBJ1-1	TRBV9	NA	CASSAQGDTEAFF	TGTGCCAGCAGCGCACAGGGAGACACTGAAGCTTTCTTT
once	TRBJ2-2	TRBV19	NA	CASSMGGRGNTGELFF	TGTGCCAGTAGTATGGGGGGACGCGGGAACACCGGGGAGCTGTTTTTT
few	TRBJ1-1	TRBV5-1	NA	CASSFNRNTEAFF	TGCGCCAGCAGCTTCAACAGGAACACTGAAGCTTTCTTT
NA	TRBJ1-5	TRBV5-4	NA	CASSLGPGRRGAGNQPQHF	TGTGCCAGCAGCTTGGGACCCGGACGGCGGGGGGCCGGGAATCAGCCCCAGCATTTT
NA	TRBJ1-2	TRBV28	NA	CASLSREDGYTF	TGTGCCAGCCTCTCCCGAGAGGATGGCTACACCTTC
NA	TRBJ1-2	TRBV6-6	NA	CASERLANYGYTF	TGTGCCAGCGAACGGTTAGCTAACTATGGCTACACCTTC
NA	TRBJ2-5	TRBV9	NA	CASSLADQETQYF	TGTGCCAGCAGCCTAGCAGACCAAGAGACCCAGTACTTC
NA	TRBJ2-1	TRBV24-1	TRBD2	CATSDLSASGRVGSYNEQFF	TGTGCCACCAGTGATTTGAGCGCTAGCGGGAGGGTCGGGTCCTACAATGAGCAGTTCTTC
NA	TRBJ2-1	TRBV7-3	TRBD2	CASSLMALAGGLVNEQFF	TGTGCCAGCAGCTTAATGGCACTAGCGGGGGGCCTCGTGAATGAGCAGTTCTTC
once	TRBJ1-5	TRBV5-1	TRBD1	CASSFTGERDQPQHF	TGCGCCAGCAGCTTTACAGGGGAGAGGGATCAGCCCCAGCATTTT
NA	TRBJ2-7	TRBV4-1	TRBD1	CASSQAPRGTGTYEQYF	TGCGCCAGCAGCCAAGCACCCCGTGGGACAGGGACGTACGAGCAGTACTTC
NA	TRBJ2-7	TRBV5-4	TRBD1	CASSPGQGAYEQYF	TGTGCCAGCAGCCCCGGACAGGGGGCCTACGAGCAGTACTTC
NA	TRBJ1-1	TRBV28	TRBD1	CASSTRDSGPTEAFF	TGTGCCAGCAGTACGAGGGACAGTGGGCCCACTGAAGCTTTCTTT
NA	TRBJ1-5	TRBV5-1	NA	CASSSGGGGNQPQHF	TGCGCCAGCAGCTCTGGCGGGGGGGGCAATCAGCCCCAGCATTTT
NA	TRBJ2-3	TRBV4-3	NA	CASSQDSVDISADTQYF	TGCGCCAGCAGCCAAGATAGCGTGGATATCTCCGCGGATACGCAGTATTTT
NA	TRBJ1-3	TRBV7-9	NA	CASSVTVHAGPSGNTIYF	TGTGCCAGCAGCGTGACAGTTCACGCGGGACCCTCTGGAAACACCATATATTTT
NA	TRBJ1-1	TRBV19	TRBD1	CASSRQGWRQAFF	TGTGCCAGTAGCAGACAGGGTTGGAGGCAAGCTTTCTTT
NA	TRBJ2-1	TRBV6-5	NA	CASRASVSYNEQFF	TGTGCCAGCAGGGCTAGCGTATCCTACAATGAGCAGTTCTTC
NA	TRBJ2-1	TRBV21-1	NA	CASSRGGIGLPCHEQFF	TGTGCCAGCAGCAGGGGAGGGATAGGACTCCCTTGCCATGAGCAGTTCTTC
few	TRBJ2-7	TRBV4-1	TRBD2	CASSQLAGGSYEQYF	TGCGCCAGCAGCCAATTAGCGGGAGGGAGCTACGAGCAGTACTTC